The text below deals with one T cell receptor (beta chain). V was pared by 3 bases and J by 7 bases, with 12 bases between. This CDR3 is built from 13 residues. CDR1 and CDR2 (germline): SNHLY, FYNNEI. TCRdb independently ran MiXCR on the 5' RACE reads; one entry per CDR3 protein. The data contain roughly 8,100 distinct CDR3 sequences, about 47% of them singletons. The receptor was isolated from a female donor with breast cancer. The gene calls are TRBV2 and TRBJ2-5; tentatively, D is TRBD1 (5 bases). Sequenced material: memory CD4+ T cells sorted from a lymph node. Subset here: memory CD4+ T cells, CD4+CD45RO+CD25-. The CDR3 spells CASSETALGTQYF. The CDR3 nucleotides are TGTGCCAGCAGTGAGACAGCCCTCGGGACCCAGTACTTC.